This T cell receptor beta chain comes out of a study of cytomegalovirus exposure and HLA in healthy donors. Regarding the study as a whole: Later genetic work tied a missense DCLRE1C variant to beta-chain V and J trimming.

Primers for the PCR totalled 60 Vbeta and 13 Jbeta. The table came from immunoSEQ multiplex PCR; TCRdb's copy has only in-frame clones and leaves some out. The table shows around 170,000 clones, with around 83% occurring only once. With respect to this clone: Antigen: not known.

Sequenced: PBMCs. The TCR was taken from a woman aged 18-35 years in good health and CMV-seronegative.

The chain's CDR3 is CASSSPWGPSNYEQYF. The CDR3, as DNA: TGTGCCAGCAGCTCCCCCTGGGGCCCCTCCAACTACGAGCAGTACTTC. This rearrangement joins TRBV7-9 to TRBJ2-7, with D possibly matching TRBD1 (5 bases). Trimming left V 4 bases short and J 3 bases short, with 19 bases between. In germline, CDR1 is SEHNR, CDR2 FQNEAQ (reference sequence). The CDR3 extends over 16 amino acids.